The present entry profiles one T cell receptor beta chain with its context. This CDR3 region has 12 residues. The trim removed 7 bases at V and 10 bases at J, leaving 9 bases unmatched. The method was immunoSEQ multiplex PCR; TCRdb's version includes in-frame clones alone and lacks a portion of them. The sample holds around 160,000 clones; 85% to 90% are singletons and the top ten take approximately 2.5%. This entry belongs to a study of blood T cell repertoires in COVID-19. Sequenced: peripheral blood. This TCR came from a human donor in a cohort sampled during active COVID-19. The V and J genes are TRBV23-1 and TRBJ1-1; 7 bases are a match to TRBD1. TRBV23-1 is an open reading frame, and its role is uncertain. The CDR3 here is CASILSHRGAFF. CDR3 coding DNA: TGCGCCAGCATTCTTTCCCACAGGGGAGCTTTCTTT.